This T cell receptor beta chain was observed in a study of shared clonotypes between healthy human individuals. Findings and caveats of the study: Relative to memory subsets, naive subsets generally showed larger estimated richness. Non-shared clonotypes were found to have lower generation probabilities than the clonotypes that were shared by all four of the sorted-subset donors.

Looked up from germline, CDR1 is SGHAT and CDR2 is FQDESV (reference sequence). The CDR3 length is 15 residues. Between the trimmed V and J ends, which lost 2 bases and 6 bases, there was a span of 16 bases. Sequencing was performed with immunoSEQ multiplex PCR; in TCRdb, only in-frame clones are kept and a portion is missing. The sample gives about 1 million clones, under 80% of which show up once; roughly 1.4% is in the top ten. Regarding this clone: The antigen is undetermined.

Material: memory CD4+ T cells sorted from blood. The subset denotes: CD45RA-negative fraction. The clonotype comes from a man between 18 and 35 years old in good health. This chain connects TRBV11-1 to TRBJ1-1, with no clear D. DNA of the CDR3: TGTGCCAGCAGCTTAAACGGTGCGTTAAGCCCTGAAGCTTTCTTT. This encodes CASSLNGALSPEAFF.